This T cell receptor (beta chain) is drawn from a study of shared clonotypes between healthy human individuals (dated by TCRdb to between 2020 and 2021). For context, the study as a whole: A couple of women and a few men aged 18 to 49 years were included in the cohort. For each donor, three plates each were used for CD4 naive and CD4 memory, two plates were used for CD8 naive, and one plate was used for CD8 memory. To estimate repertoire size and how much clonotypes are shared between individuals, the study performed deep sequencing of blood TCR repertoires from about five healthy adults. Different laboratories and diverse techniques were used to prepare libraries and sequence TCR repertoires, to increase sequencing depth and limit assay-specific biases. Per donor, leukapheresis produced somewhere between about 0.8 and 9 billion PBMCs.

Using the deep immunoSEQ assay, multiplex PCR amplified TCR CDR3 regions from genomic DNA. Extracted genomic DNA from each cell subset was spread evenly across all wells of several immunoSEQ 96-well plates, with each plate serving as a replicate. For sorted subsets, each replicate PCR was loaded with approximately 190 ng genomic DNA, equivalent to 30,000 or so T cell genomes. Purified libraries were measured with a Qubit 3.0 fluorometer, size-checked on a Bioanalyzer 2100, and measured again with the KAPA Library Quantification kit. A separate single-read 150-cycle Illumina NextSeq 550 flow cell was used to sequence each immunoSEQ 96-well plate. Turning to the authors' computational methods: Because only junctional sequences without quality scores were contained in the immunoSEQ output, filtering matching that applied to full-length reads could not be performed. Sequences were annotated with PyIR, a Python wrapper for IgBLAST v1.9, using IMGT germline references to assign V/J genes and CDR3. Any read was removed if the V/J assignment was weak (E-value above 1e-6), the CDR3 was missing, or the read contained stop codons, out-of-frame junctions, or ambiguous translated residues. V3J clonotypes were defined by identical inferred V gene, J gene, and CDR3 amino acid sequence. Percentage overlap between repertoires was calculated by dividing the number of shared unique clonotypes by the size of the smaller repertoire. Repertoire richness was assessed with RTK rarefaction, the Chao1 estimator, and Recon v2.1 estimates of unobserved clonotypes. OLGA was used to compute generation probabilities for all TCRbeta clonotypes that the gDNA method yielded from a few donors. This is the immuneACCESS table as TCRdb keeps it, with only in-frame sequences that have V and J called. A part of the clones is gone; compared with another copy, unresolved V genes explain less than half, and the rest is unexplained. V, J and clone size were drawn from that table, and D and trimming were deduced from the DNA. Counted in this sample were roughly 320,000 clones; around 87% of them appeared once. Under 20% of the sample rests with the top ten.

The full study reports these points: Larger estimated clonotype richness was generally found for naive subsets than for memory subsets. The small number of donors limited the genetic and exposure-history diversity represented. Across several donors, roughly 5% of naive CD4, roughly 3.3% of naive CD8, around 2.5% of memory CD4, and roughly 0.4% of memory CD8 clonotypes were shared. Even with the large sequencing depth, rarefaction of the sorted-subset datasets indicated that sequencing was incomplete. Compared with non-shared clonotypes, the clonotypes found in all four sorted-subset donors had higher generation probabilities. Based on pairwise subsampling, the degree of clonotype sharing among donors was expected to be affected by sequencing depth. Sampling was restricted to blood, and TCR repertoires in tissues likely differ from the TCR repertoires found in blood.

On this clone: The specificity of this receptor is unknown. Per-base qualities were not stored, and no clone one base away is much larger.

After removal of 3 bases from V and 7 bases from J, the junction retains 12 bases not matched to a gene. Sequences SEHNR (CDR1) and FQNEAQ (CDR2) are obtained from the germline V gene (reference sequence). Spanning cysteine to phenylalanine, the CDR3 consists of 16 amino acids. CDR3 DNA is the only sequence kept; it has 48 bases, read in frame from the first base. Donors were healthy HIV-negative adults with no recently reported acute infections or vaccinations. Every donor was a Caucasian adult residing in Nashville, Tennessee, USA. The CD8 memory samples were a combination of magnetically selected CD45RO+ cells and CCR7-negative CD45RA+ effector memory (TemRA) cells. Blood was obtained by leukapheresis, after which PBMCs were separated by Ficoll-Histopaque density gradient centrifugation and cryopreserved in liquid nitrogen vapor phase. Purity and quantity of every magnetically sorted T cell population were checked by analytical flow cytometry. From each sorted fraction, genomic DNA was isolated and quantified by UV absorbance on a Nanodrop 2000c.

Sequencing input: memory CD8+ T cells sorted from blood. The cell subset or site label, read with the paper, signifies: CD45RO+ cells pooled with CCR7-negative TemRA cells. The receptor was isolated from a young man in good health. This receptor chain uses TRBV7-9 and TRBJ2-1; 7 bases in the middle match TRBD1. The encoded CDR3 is CASSLVEVQGSNEQFF. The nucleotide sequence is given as TGTGCCAGCAGCTTGGTAGAGGTACAGGGGTCAAATGAGCAGTTCTTC.